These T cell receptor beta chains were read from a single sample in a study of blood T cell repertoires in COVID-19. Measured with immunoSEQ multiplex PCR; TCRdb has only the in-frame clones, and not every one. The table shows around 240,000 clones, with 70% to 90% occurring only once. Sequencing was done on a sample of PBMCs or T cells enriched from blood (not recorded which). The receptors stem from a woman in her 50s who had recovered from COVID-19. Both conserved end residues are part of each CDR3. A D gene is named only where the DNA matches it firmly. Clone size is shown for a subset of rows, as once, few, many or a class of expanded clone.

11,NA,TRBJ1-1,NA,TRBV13,CASSLYREAFF,TGTGCCAGCAGCTTGTATAGAGAAGCTTTCTTT
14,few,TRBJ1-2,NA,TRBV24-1,CATSESGTGVGYTF,TGTGCCACCAGTGAGTCCGGGACGGGGGTTGGCTACACCTTC
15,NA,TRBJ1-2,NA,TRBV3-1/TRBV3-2,CASSQDLSGVYGYTF,TGTGCCAGCAGCCAAGATCTATCGGGTGTTTATGGCTACACCTTC
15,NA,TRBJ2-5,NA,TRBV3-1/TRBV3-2,CASSQDWLAPGTQYF,TGTGCCAGCAGCCAAGATTGGCTAGCGCCAGGGACCCAGTACTTC
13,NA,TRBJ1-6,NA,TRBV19,CASSGAWGSPLHF,TGTGCCAGTAGTGGAGCTTGGGGCTCACCCCTCCACTTT
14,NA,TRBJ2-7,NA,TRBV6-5,CASSSGTLLSEQYF,TGTGCCAGCAGTTCCGGGACTCTCCTTAGCGAGCAGTACTTC
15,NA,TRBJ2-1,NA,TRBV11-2,CASSLGLGSYNEQFF,TGTGCCAGCAGCTTGGGACTGGGGTCCTACAATGAGCAGTTCTTC
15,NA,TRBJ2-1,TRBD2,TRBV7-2,CASSQGGLAGDEQFF,TGTGCCAGCAGCCAAGGTGGACTAGCGGGAGATGAGCAGTTCTTC
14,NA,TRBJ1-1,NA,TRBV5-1,CASSFLNTGTEAFF,TGCGCCAGCAGCTTTCTTAACACGGGTACTGAAGCTTTCTTT
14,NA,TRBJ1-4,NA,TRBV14,CASSQERGGEKLFF,TGTGCCAGCAGCCAAGAGAGGGGAGGAGAAAAACTGTTTTTT
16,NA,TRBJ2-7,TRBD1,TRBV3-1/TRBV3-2,CASSLVGQGSSYEQYF,TGTGCCAGCAGCCTCGTTGGACAGGGAAGCTCCTACGAGCAGTACTTC
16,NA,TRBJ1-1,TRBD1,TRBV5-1,CASSLGQGAMYTEAFF,TGCGCCAGCAGCTTGGGTCAGGGGGCAATGTACACTGAAGCTTTCTTT
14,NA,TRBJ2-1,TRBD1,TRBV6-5,CASNSGTGDNEQFF,TGTGCCAGCAATTCCGGGACAGGGGACAATGAGCAGTTCTTC
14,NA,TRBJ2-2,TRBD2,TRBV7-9,CATISLTSGRGLFF,TGTGCCACCATTTCCCTCACTAGCGGGAGAGGGCTGTTTTTT
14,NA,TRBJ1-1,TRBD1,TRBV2,CASGVRTGNTEAFF,TGTGCCAGCGGCGTCCGGACAGGGAACACTGAAGCTTTCTTT
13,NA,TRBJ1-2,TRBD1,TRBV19,CASSVGQPYGYTF,TGTGCCAGTAGTGTGGGACAGCCTTATGGCTACACCTTC
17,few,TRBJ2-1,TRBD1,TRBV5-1,CASSTLWGTGIQDEQFF,TGCGCCAGCAGCACGCTGTGGGGGACAGGGATTCAGGATGAGCAGTTCTTC
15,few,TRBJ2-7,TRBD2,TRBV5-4,CASSLGTSGTYEQYF,TGTGCCAGCAGCTTGGGGACTAGCGGGACCTACGAGCAGTACTTC
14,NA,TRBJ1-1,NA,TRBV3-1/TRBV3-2,CASSLRGAGTEAFF,TGTGCCAGCAGCCTCCGAGGAGCGGGAACTGAAGCTTTCTTT
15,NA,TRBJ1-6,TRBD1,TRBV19,CASSLPTGGVSPLHF,TGTGCCAGTAGCCTCCCAACAGGGGGCGTATCACCCCTCCACTTT
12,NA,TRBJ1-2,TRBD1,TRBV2,CASSPGTGFYTF,TGTGCCAGCAGTCCCGGGACAGGGTTCTACACCTTC
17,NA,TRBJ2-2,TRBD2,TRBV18,CASSPGTSGSIAGELFF,TGTGCCAGCTCACCCGGGACTAGCGGGAGTATCGCCGGGGAGCTGTTTTTT
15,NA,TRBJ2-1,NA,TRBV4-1,CASSRGGSSYNEQFF,TGCGCCAGCAGCCGAGGAGGGAGCTCCTACAATGAGCAGTTCTTC
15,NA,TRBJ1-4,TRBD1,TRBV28,CASRHVDREDEKLFF,TGTGCCAGCAGACATGTGGACAGGGAAGATGAAAAACTGTTTTTT
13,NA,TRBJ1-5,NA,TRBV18,CASAPNRDQPQHF,TGTGCCAGCGCTCCCAACAGGGACCAGCCCCAGCATTTT